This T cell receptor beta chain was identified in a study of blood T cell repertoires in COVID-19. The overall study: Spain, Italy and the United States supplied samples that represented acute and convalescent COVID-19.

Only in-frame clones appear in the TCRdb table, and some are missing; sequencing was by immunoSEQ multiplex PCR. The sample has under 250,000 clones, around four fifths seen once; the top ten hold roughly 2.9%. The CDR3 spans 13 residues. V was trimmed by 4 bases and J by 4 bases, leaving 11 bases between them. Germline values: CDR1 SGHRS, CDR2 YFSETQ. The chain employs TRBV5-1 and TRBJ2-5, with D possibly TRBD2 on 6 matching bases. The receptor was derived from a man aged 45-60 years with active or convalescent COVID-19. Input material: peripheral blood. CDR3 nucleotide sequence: TGCGCCAGCAGCCAGGAGGGTGGAGAGACCCAGTACTTC. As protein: CASSQEGGETQYF.